This is a list of T cell receptor beta chains from one sample in a study of CD8+ T cells in alopecia areata. TCRdb's table, derived via immunoSEQ multiplex PCR, lists solely in-frame clones and lacks some. This sample yields over 150,000 clones, of which about 56% are seen a single time; approximately 4.9% belongs to the top ten. The source material was CD8+ T cells sorted from blood. The receptor source for this set is a human donor in good health. Both conserved end residues are part of each CDR3. The D gene is left open where the match is weak. Size is stated for part of the rows, as once, few or many counts, or as a class when the clone is expanded.

v_gene	abundance	j_gene	d_gene	CDR3nt	CDR3aa
TRBV15	-	TRBJ1-1	TRBD1	TGTGCCACTACTGACAGGGAGAACACTGAAGCTTTCTTT	CATTDRENTEAFF
TRBV5-6	-	TRBJ2-5	-	TGTGCCAGCAGCGGATACAGTGACGGGGAGACCCAGTACTTC	CASSGYSDGETQYF
TRBV29-1	-	TRBJ1-1	TRBD1	TGCAGCGTTGACGGCTTCCAGGGGGCGGATGCTTTCTTT	CSVDGFQGADAFF
TRBV19	-	TRBJ1-1	-	TGTGCCAGTAGTATTATAGGGGAAGGTGAAGCTTTCTTT	CASSIIGEGEAFF
TRBV29-1	-	TRBJ2-7	TRBD2	TGCAGCGTTGGGGGGGGTTATGGGACTACCCTCGGCGAGCAGTACTTC	CSVGGGYGTTLGEQYF
TRBV6-5	-	TRBJ2-3	TRBD2	TGTGCCAGCAGTTTAGGACTAGCGGGGGGCACAGATACGCAGTATTTT	CASSLGLAGGTDTQYF
TRBV2	few	TRBJ1-1	TRBD1	TGTGCCAGCAGTTCCCCGGGACAGATGACTACTAACACTGAAGCTTTCTTT	CASSSPGQMTTNTEAFF
TRBV29-1	few	TRBJ1-2	-	TGCAGCGTTGTTTACAGGGAGGCTTTGTATGGCTACACCTTC	CSVVYREALYGYTF
TRBV4-1	few	TRBJ1-2	-	TGCGCCAGCAGCCAAGATCCTGGGGATACCTCCTATGGCTACACCTTC	CASSQDPGDTSYGYTF
TRBV27	-	TRBJ2-1	-	TGTGCCAGCAGTTTATCGCACAAAGGGTCCGATAAGAATGAGCAGTTCTTC	CASSLSHKGSDKNEQFF
TRBV29-1	-	TRBJ2-7	-	TGCAGCGTTGAAGAAGGTAGAGCCTACGAGCAGTACTTC	CSVEEGRAYEQYF
TRBV27	-	TRBJ1-1	-	TGTGCCAGCAGTTTGTTAGGGGGAAACACTGAAGCTTTCTTT	CASSLLGGNTEAFF
TRBV7-2	few	TRBJ1-2	-	TGTGCCAGCAGCTTAGGAGGGGACTATGGCTACACCTTC	CASSLGGDYGYTF
TRBV5-1	once	TRBJ2-5	TRBD2	TGCGCCAGCAGCAATAGCGGGGGGGCCTTGGAGACCCAGTACTTC	CASSNSGGALETQYF
TRBV13	-	TRBJ1-1	-	TGTGCCAGCAGCTTACTAGGGTGGGCGGCTGAAGCTTTCTTT	CASSLLGWAAEAFF
TRBV2	few	TRBJ2-3	-	TGTGCCAGCAGTGCGTCTAGCAGTAGCACAGATACGCAGTATTTT	CASSASSSSTDTQYF
TRBV13	-	TRBJ1-1	TRBD1	TGTGCCAGCAGCCCCACAGGGGGTTTGAACACTGAAGCTTTCTTT	CASSPTGGLNTEAFF
TRBV30	few	TRBJ1-1	-	TGTGCCTGGAGTTCTATGGTAACCACTGAAGCTTTCTTT	CAWSSMVTTEAFF
TRBV5-6	-	TRBJ2-2	-	TGTGCCAGCAGCTTCGGAGTCGCAAGCGGGGAGCTGTTTTTT	CASSFGVASGELFF
TRBV27	-	TRBJ2-7	-	TGTGCCAGCAGTCAACAAAAGGCGGCGGGGGAGCAGTACTTC	CASSQQKAAGEQYF
TRBV19	-	TRBJ2-1	TRBD2	TGTGCCAGTAGTCTTACCTCTAGCGGGGGGATATACAATGAGCAGTTCTTC	CASSLTSSGGIYNEQFF
TRBV29-1	-	TRBJ1-2	TRBD1	TGCAGCGTCGACAGGGGTGTGAGGGATGGCTACACCTTC	CSVDRGVRDGYTF
TRBV27	-	TRBJ2-3	TRBD2	TGTGCCAGCAGAATAGCGGGGGGGCAAGATACGCAGTATTTT	CASRIAGGQDTQYF
TRBV13	-	TRBJ2-3	-	TGTGCCAGCAGCCCCCTGAGGGCGGGGAGCACAGATACGCAGTATTTT	CASSPLRAGSTDTQYF
TRBV6-1	-	TRBJ2-7	TRBD2	TGTGCCAGCAGTGAACGAGCGGGGGGCCCCCAATCCTACGAGCAGTACTTC	CASSERAGGPQSYEQYF
TRBV6-4	-	TRBJ1-1	-	TGTGCCAGCAGTGACTCCCCAGGGATGAACACTGAAGCTTTCTTT	CASSDSPGMNTEAFF
TRBV7-9	-	TRBJ2-7	-	TGTGCCAGCAGCACCCATGCAGAGCAGTACTTC	CASSTHAEQYF
TRBV27	many	TRBJ2-2	-	TGTGCCAGCAGTTATAGAGAAGTCGGGGAGCTGTTTTTT	CASSYREVGELFF
TRBV9	-	TRBJ2-7	-	TGTGCCAGCAGCCCTCACACGGACTCCTACGAGCAGTACTTC	CASSPHTDSYEQYF
TRBV5-6	-	TRBJ2-7	-	TGTGCCAGCAGCCTACGACACAATACCTACGAGCAGTACTTC	CASSLRHNTYEQYF
TRBV30	-	TRBJ2-3	-	TGTGCCTGGAGTCAGACAGAAGATACGCAGTATTTT	CAWSQTEDTQYF
TRBV29-1	few	TRBJ1-1	-	TGCAGCGGGGAGGGGAACACTGAAGCTTTCTTT	CSGEGNTEAFF
TRBV9	few	TRBJ2-3	-	TGTGCCAGCAGCGCACTAATGAGCCCCACAGATACGCAGTATTTT	CASSALMSPTDTQYF
TRBV5-6	-	TRBJ2-1	-	TGTGCCAGCAGCCTGAACAATGAGCAGTTCTTC	CASSLNNEQFF
TRBV29-1	few	TRBJ2-3	-	TGCAGCGTCCCCCACGACCCCACAGATACGCAGTATTTT	CSVPHDPTDTQYF
TRBV6-5	-	TRBJ2-1	TRBD2	TGTGCCAGCAGTTACTCGAACAGCGGGGCCGTTGAGCAGTTCTTC	CASSYSNSGAVEQFF
TRBV5-1	few	TRBJ1-4	-	TGCGCCAGCAGCTTGGGGCCACTAAAGGATGTCTGGGATGAAAAACTGTTTTTT	CASSLGPLKDVWDEKLFF
TRBV4-1	-	TRBJ1-5	-	TGCGCCAGCAGCCAAGGTAGGACACCTCAGCCCCAGCATTTT	CASSQGRTPQPQHF
TRBV27	-	TRBJ1-1	-	TGTGCCAGCAGTTTGGTGCGGGACACTGAAGCTTTCTTT	CASSLVRDTEAFF
TRBV11-2	-	TRBJ2-4	TRBD1	TGTGCCAGCAGCCCACGACAGGGCCCAGCCAAAAACATTCAGTACTTC	CASSPRQGPAKNIQYF
TRBV29-1	-	TRBJ2-7	-	TGCAGCGTTGTAAGGGCGTCTACATTCTCCTACGAGCAGTACTTC	CSVVRASTFSYEQYF
TRBV19	few	TRBJ2-5	-	TGTGCCAGTAGTGCGGGACACCAAGAGACCCAGTACTTC	CASSAGHQETQYF
TRBV4-1	-	TRBJ1-2	-	TGCGCCAGCAGCCAAGATTGGGCAGGGACGGCCTATGGCTACACCTTC	CASSQDWAGTAYGYTF
TRBV2	-	TRBJ2-1	-	TGTGCCAGCAGTGAAGATTTGCGGGGAAACAATGAGCAGTTCTTC	CASSEDLRGNNEQFF
TRBV5-6	-	TRBJ2-3	-	TGTGCCAGCAGCTGGACAGAAACAGATACGCAGTATTTT	CASSWTETDTQYF
TRBV4-1	-	TRBJ1-4	TRBD1	TGCGCCAGCACCCTACAGGGACAGAGCAATGAAAAACTGTTTTTT	CASTLQGQSNEKLFF
TRBV29-1	few	TRBJ1-2	-	TGCAGCGTTGAGGACGAGTACTATGGCTACACCTTC	CSVEDEYYGYTF
TRBV7-9	few	TRBJ2-5	-	TGTGCCAGCAGCTTGGACAAGTTCCAAGAGACCCAGTACTTC	CASSLDKFQETQYF
TRBV2	-	TRBJ2-7	-	TGTGCCAGCATCGCCGTAACCTACGAGCAGTACTTC	CASIAVTYEQYF
TRBV5-4	-	TRBJ1-2	-	TGTGCCAGCAGCTTGGGGACAGACTATGGCTACACCTTC	CASSLGTDYGYTF
TRBV6-5	-	TRBJ2-5	-	TGTGCCAGCAGTCCCCAGGGGGAGACCCAGTACTTC	CASSPQGETQYF
TRBV6-5	-	TRBJ2-3	TRBD1	TGTGCCAGCAGTTACCCCGGGACAGGCGGAGATACGCAGTATTTT	CASSYPGTGGDTQYF
TRBV27	-	TRBJ1-2	-	TGTGCCAGCAGTCCCAGCGCCGCTAACTATGGCTACACCTTC	CASSPSAANYGYTF